Described below is a single T cell receptor beta chain sequence and its context. Authors' data handling: Amplification from reference gene primers served as the basis for estimated nucleated cell counts. Profiling relied on immunoSEQ multiplex PCR, and the TCRdb table lists in-frame clones only, not all of them. V, J and clone size reflect that table, while D and trimming were determined from the DNA. This table holds roughly 180,000 clones, more than 80% found once. These data originate in a study of blood T cell repertoires in COVID-19. V shed 1 base and J shed 3 bases, with 18 bases lying between them. The germline V gene has CDR1 KGHDR and CDR2 SFDVKD. The CDR3 consists of 18 residues.

V usage is TRBV24-1 and J usage is TRBJ1-5; weak D call: TRBD1 (6 bases). The sequenced material came from PBMCs or T cells enriched from blood (not recorded which). The receptor comes from a man in his forties who had recovered from COVID-19. DNA of the CDR3: TGTGCCACCAGTGATTTTCGTGACAGGTATGGGAACAATCAGCCCCAGCATTTT. It yields the protein CATSDFRDRYGNNQPQHF.